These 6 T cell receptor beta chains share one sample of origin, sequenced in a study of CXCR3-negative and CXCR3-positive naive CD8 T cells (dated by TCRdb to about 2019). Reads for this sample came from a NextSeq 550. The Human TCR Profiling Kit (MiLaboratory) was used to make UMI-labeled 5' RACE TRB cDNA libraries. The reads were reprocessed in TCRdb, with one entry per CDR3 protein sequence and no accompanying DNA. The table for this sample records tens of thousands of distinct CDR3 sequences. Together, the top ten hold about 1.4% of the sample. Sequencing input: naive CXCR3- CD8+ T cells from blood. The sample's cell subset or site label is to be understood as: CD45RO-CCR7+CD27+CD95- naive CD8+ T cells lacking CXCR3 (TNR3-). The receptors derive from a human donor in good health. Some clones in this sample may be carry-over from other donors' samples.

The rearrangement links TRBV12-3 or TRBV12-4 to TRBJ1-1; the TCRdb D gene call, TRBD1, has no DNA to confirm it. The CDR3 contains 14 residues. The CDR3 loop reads CASSLGGPGTEAFF.

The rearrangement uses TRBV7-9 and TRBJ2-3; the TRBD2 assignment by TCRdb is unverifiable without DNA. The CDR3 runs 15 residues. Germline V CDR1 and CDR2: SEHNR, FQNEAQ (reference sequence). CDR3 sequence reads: CASSSTSGGLDTQYF.

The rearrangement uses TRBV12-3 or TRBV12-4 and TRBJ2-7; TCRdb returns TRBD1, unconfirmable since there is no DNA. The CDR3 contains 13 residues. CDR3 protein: CASSWGEVYEQYF.

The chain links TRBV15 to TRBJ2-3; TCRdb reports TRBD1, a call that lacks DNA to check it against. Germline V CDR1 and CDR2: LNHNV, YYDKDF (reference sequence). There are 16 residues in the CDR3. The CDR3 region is CATSRGQTPSTDTQYF.

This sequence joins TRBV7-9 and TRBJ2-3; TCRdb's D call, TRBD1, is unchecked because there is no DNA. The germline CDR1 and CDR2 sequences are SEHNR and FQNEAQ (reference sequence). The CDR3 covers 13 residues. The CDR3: CASSSRVEDTQYF.

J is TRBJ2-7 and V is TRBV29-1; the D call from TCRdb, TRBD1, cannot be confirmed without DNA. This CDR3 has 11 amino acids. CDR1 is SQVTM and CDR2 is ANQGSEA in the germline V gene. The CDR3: CSVGGPYEQYF.